This TCR beta chain is drawn from a study of vaccination effects on CD4 cells after COVID-19. Study summary: Samples gathered post-vaccine arrived a median of 72 days past the second dose. The study's findings and limits: Only 1 of 255 vaccine-induced clones from healthy vaccinees cross-reacted with common cold coronaviruses.

Using immunoSEQ multiplex PCR, the repertoire was profiled, and TCRdb retains in-frame clones only, with some absent. The table includes 25,000 to 35,000 clones, around 85% detected once. In the ViraFEST assay, antigen-specific CD4+ clonotypes were identified by expansion after peptide-pool stimulation. The authors isolated CD4+ T cells after around 11 days of culture. All participants had two doses of either the BNT162b2 or mRNA-1273 vaccine. Among the vaccine recipients, none had a prior SARS-CoV-2 infection, and nucleocapsid antibodies were negative. Both day 3 and day 7 saw half the medium replaced with IL-2 medium. Trimming shortened V by 7 bases and J by 3 bases, and 9 bases separated the two germline ends. The CDR3 extends over 13 amino acids. This clone was counted only a few times. The target antigen is unknown.

The sample in question was CD4+ T cells from PBMCs cultured with SARS-CoV-2 spike peptides, obtained after COVID-19 vaccination. The TCR sequence derives from a human donor who received a COVID-19 vaccine. Some clones in this sample may be carry-over from other donors' samples. The V call is TRBV12-3 or TRBV12-4, the J call TRBJ2-2; D is perhaps TRBD2 (5 bases). The CDR3 sequence is CASTHGDTGELFF. In nucleotides, the CDR3 is TGTGCCAGCACTCACGGGGACACCGGGGAGCTGTTTTTT.